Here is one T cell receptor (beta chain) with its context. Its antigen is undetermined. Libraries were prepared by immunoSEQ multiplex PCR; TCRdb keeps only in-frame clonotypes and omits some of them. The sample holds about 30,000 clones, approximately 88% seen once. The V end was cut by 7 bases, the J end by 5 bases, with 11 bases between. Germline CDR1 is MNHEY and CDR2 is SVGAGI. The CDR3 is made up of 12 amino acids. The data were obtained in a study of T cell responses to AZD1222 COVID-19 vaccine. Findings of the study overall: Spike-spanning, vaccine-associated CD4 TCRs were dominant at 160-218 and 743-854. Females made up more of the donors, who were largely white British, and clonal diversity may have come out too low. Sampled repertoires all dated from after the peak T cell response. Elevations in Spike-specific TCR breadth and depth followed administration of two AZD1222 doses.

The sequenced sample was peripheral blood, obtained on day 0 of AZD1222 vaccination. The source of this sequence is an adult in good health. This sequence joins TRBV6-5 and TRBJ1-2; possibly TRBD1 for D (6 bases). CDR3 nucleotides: TGTGCCAGCAAGGACAGCTTATATGGCTACACCTTC. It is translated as CASKDSLYGYTF.